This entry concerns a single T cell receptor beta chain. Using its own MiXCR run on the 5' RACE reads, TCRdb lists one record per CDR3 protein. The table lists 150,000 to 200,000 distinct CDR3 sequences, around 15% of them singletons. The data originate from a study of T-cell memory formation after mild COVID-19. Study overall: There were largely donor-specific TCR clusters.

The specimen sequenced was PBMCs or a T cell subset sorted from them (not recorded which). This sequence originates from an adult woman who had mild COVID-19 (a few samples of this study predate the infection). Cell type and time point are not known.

As DNA, the CDR3 is TGTGCCACCCCACCCATGGGAACACCGGGACAGGGATCAGAGACCCAGTACTTC. Protein product: CATPPMGTPGQGSETQYF. This chain links TRBV7-3 with TRBJ2-5; TRBD1 agrees at 9 bases. The V and J ends lost 10 bases and 4 bases, in that order; junction bases with no gene match: 22. The CDR3 covers 18 residues. Germline V gene data show CDR1 as SGHTA and CDR2 as FQGTGA.